The 10 T cell receptor beta chains below were found in one sample sequenced in a study of early T cells in non-severe SARS-CoV-2 infection. TCRdb passed the 5' RACE reads through MiXCR, listing each CDR3 protein once. The sample lists just over 80,000 distinct CDR3 sequences, approximately 13% occurring once. Sample: whole blood. Receptors originate from an adult who was a healthcare worker with PCR-confirmed SARS-CoV-2 infection or an uninfected control (not recorded which).

This clonotype was observed a few times. J is TRBJ2-3 and V is TRBV6-5; D possibly corresponds to TRBD2 (6 bases). The CDR3 is 15 residues long. CDR1 is MNHEY and CDR2 is SVGAGI in the germline V gene. Trimming left V 7 bases short and J 8 bases short, with 22 bases between. CDR3 residues: CASKNSGSPTLTQYF. The DNA of the CDR3 is TGTGCCAGCAAGAACTCCGGGAGCCCGACCCTTACGCAGTATTTT.

This clonotype was counted only a few times. V is TRBV6-2 or TRBV6-3 and J is TRBJ2-4, with TRBD1 matching over 9 bases. The CDR3 is 22 residues long. V lost 0 bases to trimming and J lost 0 bases; unmatched junction nucleotides: 18. Germline V gene lookup returns CDR1 MNHEY and CDR2 SVGEGT. Here the CDR3 DNA reads TGTGCCAGCAGTTACTCGATCCCCTCGGGACAGGGTGCTACCGTAGCCAAAAACATTCAGTACTTC. This encodes CASSYSIPSGQGATVAKNIQYF.

The chain employs TRBV5-4 and TRBJ2-3; D may be TRBD1 (6 bases). The CDR3 covers 15 residues. V was trimmed by 0 bases and J by 5 bases, leaving 13 bases between them. Germline lookup yields CDR1 SGHNT and CDR2 YYREEE (reference sequence). CDR3 sequence (DNA): TGTGCCAGCAGCTTGGACAGGGTGGTGGTAGATACGCAGTATTTT. Protein: CASSLDRVVVDTQYF.

This clonotype has just a few counts. The J gene is TRBJ1-2, the V gene TRBV12-3 or TRBV12-4; D unclear. V lost 3 bases, J lost 1 base, and 9 bases lay in between. The CDR3 totals 14 residues. The CDR3 nucleotides read TGTGCCAGCAGTTTCTCGCCGAATAACTATGGCTACACCTTC. As protein: CASSFSPNNYGYTF.

The sample holds many counts of this clonotype. In nucleotides, the CDR3 is TGTGCCAGCAGCTCCGGGGAGCGGATGGCGGCCCAGTACTTC. This gives the protein CASSSGERMAAQYF. This chain uses TRBV11-2 with TRBJ2-5; possible D gene TRBD2, 5 bases. CDR3 length: 14 residues. Germline assignment: CDR1 SGHAT and CDR2 FQNNGV. Trimming removed 4 bases from V and 9 bases from J, with 18 bases in between.

This clonotype came up many times. V gene TRBV7-8 combines with J gene TRBJ2-1; D is unresolved. Germline V gene sequence: CDR1 SGHVS, CDR2 FQNEAQ. The V and J ends lost 5 bases and 4 bases respectively, with 9 bases between them. The CDR3 has 13 residues. CDR3 nucleotides: TGTGCCAGCAGCCTAGGAGAGTACAATGAGCAGTTCTTC. It translates to CASSLGEYNEQFF.

This clonotype was picked up many times. This chain links TRBV12-3 or TRBV12-4 with TRBJ2-1; unclear D gene. V lost 2 bases, J lost 0 bases, and 14 bases lay in between. This CDR3 contains 17 residues. This chain's CDR3 is CASSLNPRSGSYNEQFF. CDR3 coding DNA: TGTGCCAGCAGTTTAAATCCCAGGTCAGGCTCCTACAATGAGCAGTTCTTC.

This clonotype was recorded many times. V and J are TRBV7-2 and TRBJ1-1; D is ambiguous. The CDR3 runs 13 residues. CDR1 is SGHTA, CDR2 FQGNSA, per germline. V lost 5 bases and J 6 bases, leaving 13 bases between the germline ends. As DNA, the CDR3 is TGTGCCAGCAGCCCAACGCCCAGGTCTGAAGCTTTCTTT. Protein: CASSPTPRSEAFF.

Ten or more counts support this clonotype. The chain recombines TRBV7-6 with TRBJ1-1; possibly TRBD1 for D (5 bases). V shed 3 bases and J shed 11 bases, with 13 bases lying between them. This CDR3 has 12 residues. Germline CDR1 reads SGHVS; CDR2 reads FNYEAQ. This chain's CDR3 is CASSFLQGRAFF. The CDR3 DNA reads TGTGCCAGCAGCTTCCTCCAGGGTCGGGCTTTCTTT.

The V call is TRBV20-1, the J call TRBJ2-7; 8 bases align to TRBD2. The J segment lost 4 bases and the V segment lost 3 bases, leaving 2 bases of the junction unmatched. Germline V lookup: CDR1 DFQATT, CDR2 SNEGSKA (reference sequence). The CDR3 consists of 12 residues. The CDR3 sequence: CSASRGGYEQYF. CDR3 sequence (DNA): TGCAGTGCTAGTCGGGGGGGGTACGAGCAGTACTTC.